This passage covers 29 T cell receptor beta chains from one sample sequenced in a study of CD8 T cells in ankylosing spondylitis. Study-level results: A TCR beta motif of roughly eight highly homologous variants seemed to mark ankylosing spondylitis blood.

MiXCR, run by TCRdb on the 5' RACE reads, gives a single entry per CDR3 protein. Of about 210,000 distinct CDR3 sequences in the sample, approximately 7.3% are singletons; the top ten hold approximately 14%. The antigens these receptors bind are not known. The sequenced material came from blood, either unsorted or a sorted T cell fraction (not recorded which). Receptors originate from a male donor with ankylosing spondylitis.

This clonotype was observed a handful of times. The chain employs TRBV20-1 and TRBJ2-3; weak D call: TRBD2 (5 bases). The CDR3 spans 14 residues. Germline V lookup: CDR1 DFQATT, CDR2 SNEGSKA (reference sequence). The CDR3 spells CSSWERPSTDTQYF. The CDR3 DNA is TGCAGCAGTTGGGAGCGGCCTAGCACAGATACGCAGTATTTT.

This clonotype was seen at least ten times. This sequence joins TRBV10-3 and TRBJ2-3; D might be TRBD2 (5 bases). Trimming cost V 8 bases and J 0 bases, with 12 bases left between them. This CDR3 comprises 14 residues. CDR1 and CDR2 (germline): ENHRY, SYGVKD. The chain's CDR3 is CAIAGVASTDTQYF. CDR3 coding DNA: TGTGCCATCGCCGGGGTGGCTAGCACAGATACGCAGTATTTT.

This clonotype has a handful of counts. This rearrangement joins TRBV30 to TRBJ1-6; weak D call: TRBD1 (5 bases). CDR1 is GTSNPN, CDR2 SVGIG, per germline (reference sequence). CDR3 length: 16 amino acids. V gave up 3 bases and J gave up 0 bases, with 12 bases separating them. This chain's CDR3 is CAWRPRTNSYNSPLHF. In nucleotides, the CDR3 is TGTGCCTGGAGACCGAGGACAAACTCCTATAATTCACCCCTCCACTTT. Supplemented by reference TRBV30 and TRBJ1-6, the full variable domain reads SQTIHQWPATLVQPVGSPLSLECTVEGTSNPNLYWYRQAAGRGLQLLFYSVGIGQISSEVPQNLSASRPQDRQFILSSKKLLLSDSGFYLCAWRPRTNSYNSPLHFGNGTRLTVT.

This clonotype was seen at least ten times. The V gene is TRBV4-3, the J gene TRBJ2-2; no firm D call. Germline V CDR1 and CDR2: LGHNA, YSLEER. This CDR3 is 12 amino acids long. V shed 1 base and J shed 5 bases, with 2 bases lying between them. The CDR3 DNA is TGCGCCAGCAGCCAAGCGACCGGGGAGCTGTTTTTT. This codes for CASSQATGELFF.

This chain connects TRBV20-1 to TRBJ1-2; weak D call: TRBD1 (6 bases). The CDR3 spans 14 residues. Trimming removed 6 bases at V and 0 bases at J, with 14 bases between. The germline V gene has CDR1 DFQATT and CDR2 SNEGSKA (reference sequence). CDR3 sequence reads: CSADTGFSNYGYTF. CDR3 bases: TGCAGTGCGGACACAGGGTTTTCTAACTATGGCTACACCTTC.

This clonotype was observed a few times. Sequence at one end of the junction differs from germline and may be a read error. The V call is TRBV7-7, the J call TRBJ2-7, with 8 nucleotides matching TRBD2. The CDR3 extends over 15 amino acids. Germline CDR1 reads SSHAT; CDR2 reads FNYEAQ (reference sequence). As DNA, the CDR3 is TGTGCTAGCAGCAGGGGACTAGGAGGAACCTACGAGCAGTACTTC. The encoded protein is CASSRGLGGTYEQYF.

This clonotype was seen a few times. The CDR3 here is CASSLNRLDTQYF. DNA for the CDR3: TGTGCCAGCAGCTTAAACCGACTCGATACGCAGTATTTT. The J gene is TRBJ2-3, the V gene TRBV6-6; D gene uncertain. The V end was cut by 6 bases, the J end by 6 bases, with 13 bases between. This CDR3 is 13 amino acids long. Germline loops: CDR1 MNHNY, CDR2 SVGAGI (reference sequence).

This clonotype came up many times. The gene calls are TRBV7-9 and TRBJ2-3, with D perhaps given as TRBD1 or TRBD2 (5 bases each). This CDR3 is built from 15 residues. V was shortened by 4 bases and J by 0 bases, with 11 bases between the two germline ends. Germline values: CDR1 SEHNR, CDR2 FQNEAQ (reference sequence). The CDR3 DNA reads as TGTGCCAGCAGCTCTCGGGACCTAAGCACAGATACGCAGTATTTT. Amino acids: CASSSRDLSTDTQYF.

This clonotype was detected many times. V gene TRBV5-1 combines with J gene TRBJ1-6; TRBD1 agrees at 7 bases. CDR3 length: 19 residues. J lost 0 bases, V lost 7 bases, and 16 bases had no gene match. From germline, CDR1 is SGHRS and CDR2 YFSETQ. The CDR3 nucleotides are TGCGCCAGCTTAGGAACCCCAGGGGGGGTCCCCTCCTATAATTCACCCCTCCACTTT. Translated: CASLGTPGGVPSYNSPLHF. The whole variable domain, filled in from reference TRBV5-1 and TRBJ1-6, reads KAGVTQTPRYLIKTRGQQVTLSCSPISGHRSVSWYQQTPGQGLQFLFEYFSETQRNKGNFPGRFSGRQFSNSRSEMNVSTLELGDSALYLCASLGTPGGVPSYNSPLHFGNGTRLTVT.

V usage is TRBV10-3 and J usage is TRBJ2-2; D is possibly TRBD2 (6 bases). Germline lookup yields CDR1 ENHRY and CDR2 SYGVKD. V was cut by 1 base and J by 7 bases, with 22 bases left in between. CDR3 length: 18 amino acids. Written as DNA, the CDR3 is TGTGCCATCAGTGAGTTTTTTCCCACTAGCCCCCTGAGCGGGGAGCTGTTTTTT. It yields the protein CAISEFFPTSPLSGELFF.

The rearrangement uses TRBV7-2 and TRBJ1-4; D call uncertain. The ends were cut back, 2 bases at V and 8 bases at J, with 9 bases in the middle. The CDR3 spans 13 residues. The germline gives CDR1 SGHTA, CDR2 FQGNSA. The CDR3 DNA follows: TGTGCCAGCAGCTTATGGGTTAGAGAAAAACTGTTTTTT. Translated, it gives CASSLWVREKLFF. The complete variable domain, with remaining parts taken from reference TRBV7-2 and TRBJ1-4, reads GAGVSQSPSNKVTEKGKDVELRCDPISGHTALYWYRQSLGQGLEFLIYFQGNSAPDKSGLPSDRFSAERTGGSVSTLTIQRTQQEDSAVYLCASSLWVREKLFFGSGTQLSVL.

This clonotype was detected many times. V usage is TRBV27 and J usage is TRBJ2-7, with D hard to call. The CDR3 has 12 amino acids. Trimming cost V 5 bases and J 7 bases, with 12 bases left between them. Looked up from germline, CDR1 is MNHEY and CDR2 is SMNVEV (reference sequence). The CDR3: CASSPGLWEQYF. DNA of the CDR3: TGTGCCAGCAGTCCGGGCCTCTGGGAGCAGTACTTC.

This clonotype appeared a few times. The gene calls are TRBV7-2 and TRBJ2-1, with D possibly being TRBD2 (7 bases). The CDR3 is 15 residues long. V gave up 1 base and J gave up 9 bases, with 16 bases separating them. The germline gives CDR1 SGHTA, CDR2 FQGNSA. CDR3 DNA: TGTGCCAGCAGCTTAGATGGGGGGGGCTGGGCTGAGCAGTTCTTC. Protein sequence: CASSLDGGGWAEQFF.

This clonotype was observed at least ten times. CDR3 in amino acids: CSAQGDIYTYEQYF. The DNA of the CDR3 is TGCAGCGCCCAGGGGGACATCTATACCTACGAGCAGTACTTC. The chain is built from TRBV29-1 and TRBJ2-7; the match to TRBD1 covers 7 bases. V dropped 7 bases and J dropped 2; count of bases not matched to a gene: 11. The CDR3 is made up of 14 amino acids. CDR1 and CDR2 from the germline V gene are SQVTM and ANQGSEA.

This clonotype was seen a few times. V is TRBV13 and J is TRBJ2-2; the D is unclear. The V end lost 3 bases, the J end lost 5 bases, and 10 bases lay between the germline ends. The CDR3 is made up of 14 amino acids. Germline CDR1 reads PRHDT; CDR2 reads FYEKMQ (reference sequence). In nucleotides, the CDR3 is TGTGCCAGCAGCTTGGGGTTGGGGACCGGGGAGCTGTTTTTT. Amino acids: CASSLGLGTGELFF.

This clonotype was picked up many times. The CDR3: CASRQGFWPQHF. As DNA, the CDR3 is TGTGCCAGCAGGCAGGGGTTCTGGCCCCAGCATTTT. The chain has TRBV12-3 or TRBV12-4 and TRBJ1-5; the D gene is possibly TRBD1 (6 bases). The CDR3 is 12 residues long. The V gene lost 6 bases and the J gene lost 9 bases, with 12 bases spanning the gap.

In this sample, this clonotype turned up many times. This rearrangement joins TRBV4-1 to TRBJ1-6, with TRBD1 as a possible D gene (5 bases). Germline CDR1 reads MGHRA; CDR2 reads YSYEKL. CDR3 length: 14 residues. The V end was cut by 3 bases, the J end by 10 bases, with 13 bases between. The CDR3 loop is CASSHAGGGSPLHF. The CDR3 DNA sequence: TGCGCCAGCAGCCATGCCGGGGGAGGGTCACCCCTCCACTTT.

There are many counts of this clonotype. V gene TRBV14 combines with J gene TRBJ1-2; D possibly corresponds to TRBD1 (6 bases). Germline assignment: CDR1 SGHDN and CDR2 FVKESK. With 0 bases removed from V and 7 bases from J, the gap between germline ends came to 15 bases. The length of the CDR3 is 15 residues. The CDR3 bases are TGTGCCAGCAGCCAAGATCCGAGGGGGGGAAGTGGCTACACCTTC. It yields the protein CASSQDPRGGSGYTF.

This clonotype was picked up many times. The CDR3 bases are TGTGCCAGCAGCGGGGGACAGCCAATGGGGGAGACCCAGTACTTC. This codes for CASSGGQPMGETQYF. The chain uses TRBV9 and TRBJ2-5; 7 bases are shared with TRBD1. Germline V gene data show CDR1 as SGDLS and CDR2 as YYNGEE. The CDR3 runs 15 residues. Unmatched junction bases numbered 10, after V lost 3 bases and J lost 5 bases.

This clonotype was picked up many times. The gene calls are TRBV27 and TRBJ2-7; weak D call: TRBD1 (6 bases). The CDR3 runs to 13 residues. V was shortened by 3 bases and J by 8 bases, with 14 bases between the two germline ends. Germline V lookup: CDR1 MNHEY, CDR2 SMNVEV (reference sequence). CDR3 DNA: TGTGCCAGCAGTTTTTTCATCAGGGGCAAGCAGTACTTC. Translated: CASSFFIRGKQYF.

Regarding this clonotype: A much larger clone is a single base away; this may be a read error. The CDR3 nucleotides are TGTGCCAGCAGTTCCCTGTCAGGGTTGGAGACCCAGTACTTC. It specifies CASSSLSGLETQYF. This rearrangement joins TRBV27 to TRBJ2-5; D is possibly TRBD1 (5 bases). Germline lookup yields CDR1 MNHEY and CDR2 SMNVEV (reference sequence). This CDR3 region has 14 residues. The ends were cut back, 4 bases at V and 5 bases at J, with 14 bases in the middle.

The sample holds many counts of this clonotype. One end of the junction is discordant with germline, which a read error may explain. The V call is TRBV7-7, the J call TRBJ2-1; D remains ambiguous. The CDR3 is 15 amino acids. Germline V CDR1 and CDR2: SSHAT, FNYEAQ (reference sequence). As DNA, the CDR3 is TGTGCTAGCAGCTTGCGTCAGAACTCCTACAATGAGCAGTTCTTC. Residues: CASSLRQNSYNEQFF.

The genes are TRBV7-9 and TRBJ2-7; no firm D call. Trimming removed 5 bases at V and 0 bases at J, with 14 bases between. The CDR3 consists of 15 residues. The germline V gene encodes CDR1 SEHNR and CDR2 FQNEAQ (reference sequence). The CDR3 sequence is CASSPIDRASYEQYF. As DNA, the CDR3 is TGTGCCAGCAGCCCCATTGATAGAGCCTCCTACGAGCAGTACTTC.

A few counts support this clonotype. The V gene is TRBV6-5, the J gene TRBJ1-6; 7 bases line up with TRBD1. Germline lookup yields CDR1 MNHEY and CDR2 SVGAGI. This CDR3 comprises 14 residues. Trimming at V came to 4 bases and at J to 7 bases, leaving 4 bases not matched to a gene. The CDR3 DNA follows: TGTGCCAGCAGTTCCGACAGGGTGAATTCACCCCTCCACTTT. Protein sequence: CASSSDRVNSPLHF.

This clonotype was seen many times. This chain joins TRBV28 and TRBJ2-4; D gene ambiguous. Germline V CDR1 and CDR2: MDHEN, SYDVKM. The CDR3 consists of 14 residues. V lost 5 bases and J 4 bases, leaving 12 bases between the germline ends. The CDR3: CASSPRTKKNIQYF. CDR3 in DNA: TGTGCCAGCAGTCCCCGAACAAAAAAAAACATTCAGTACTTC. The full variable domain, with the rest looked up from reference TRBV28 and TRBJ2-4, is DVKVTQSSRYLVKRTGEKVFLECVQDMDHENMFWYRQDPGLGLRLIYFSYDVKMKEKGDIPEGYSVSREKKERFSLILESASTNQTSMYLCASSPRTKKNIQYFGAGTRLSVL.

This clonotype was counted many times. This sequence joins TRBV5-1 and TRBJ2-5, with 9 bases that match TRBD1. Trimming removed 5 bases from V and 2 bases from J; junction bases left unmatched: 4. Germline V gives CDR1 SGHRS, CDR2 YFSETQ. This CDR3 is built from 14 residues. The CDR3 coding sequence is TGCGCCAGCAGAGAGGGACAGGGACAAGAGACCCAGTACTTC. It yields the protein CASREGQGQETQYF.

This clonotype showed up many times. V gene TRBV7-9 combines with J gene TRBJ2-5, with D perhaps matching TRBD2 (7 bases). This CDR3 has 16 amino acids. Germline V lookup: CDR1 SEHNR, CDR2 FQNEAQ (reference sequence). Trimming took off 5 bases at V and 3 bases at J, with 19 bases between the two ends. DNA of the CDR3: TGTGCCAGCAGCCCCAGAGGGGGACTACGGAAAGAGACCCAGTACTTC. It encodes CASSPRGGLRKETQYF.

This clonotype has ten or more counts. V usage is TRBV6-1 and J usage is TRBJ1-1; D perhaps matches TRBD1 (5 bases). Germline CDR1 is MNHNS and CDR2 is SASEGT. The CDR3 totals 15 residues. V dropped 6 bases and J dropped 0 bases, with 14 bases sitting between them. Here the CDR3 DNA reads TGTGCCAGCAGCTTCACGGGACTTTTGAACACTGAAGCTTTCTTT. The encoded protein is CASSFTGLLNTEAFF.

This clonotype was detected ten times or more. This chain connects TRBV27 to TRBJ1-2; D is unresolved. Germline lookup yields CDR1 MNHEY and CDR2 SMNVEV (reference sequence). The CDR3 covers 14 residues. The V and J ends lost 6 bases and 6 bases respectively, with 17 bases between them. The CDR3 sequence is CASSPAGTRDGYTF. The CDR3 region has the DNA TGTGCCAGCAGCCCCGCGGGCACCCGTGATGGCTACACCTTC.